Below, 12 T cell receptor beta chains from the same sample are listed, as sequenced in a study of blood T cell repertoires in COVID-19. Repertoires were generated with immunoSEQ multiplex PCR, while TCRdb's copy carries only in-frame clones and drops some. The data hold about 320,000 clones, with around 92% observed a single time. Input material: peripheral blood. The origin of the receptors is a man between 18 and 29 years old who had recovered from COVID-19.

This clone was seen once. CDR3 protein: CASRTGENKGYTF. DNA for the CDR3: TGTGCCAGCAGGACAGGGGAAAACAAGGGCTACACCTTC. This chain uses TRBV12-3 or TRBV12-4 with TRBJ1-2, with TRBD1 matching 8 bases. The CDR3 is 13 amino acids. Trimming took 6 bases from V and 8 from J; bases not matched to a gene: 8.

The chain has TRBV4-1 and TRBJ1-5, with D possibly TRBD1 on 6 matching bases. This CDR3 spans 17 amino acids. V was trimmed by 3 bases and J by 7 bases, leaving 22 bases between them. CDR1 and CDR2 from the germline V gene are MGHRA and YSYEKL. This CDR3 reads CASSQWAFSGEGQPQHF. CDR3 bases: TGCGCCAGCAGCCAGTGGGCCTTTTCAGGGGAGGGCCAGCCCCAGCATTTT.

The CDR3 spells CASSGGADPMNTEAFF. The CDR3 region has the DNA TGTGCCAGCAGTGGGGGGGCAGACCCTATGAACACTGAAGCTTTCTTT. This chain links TRBV9 with TRBJ1-1; D possibly corresponds to TRBD1 (6 bases). The V end lost 5 bases, the J end lost 0 bases, and 17 bases lay between the germline ends. The CDR3 spans 16 residues. The germline V gene has CDR1 SGDLS and CDR2 YYNGEE.

The rearrangement links TRBV30 to TRBJ1-4, with 8 positions matching TRBD1. Unmatched junction bases numbered 14, after V lost 3 bases and J lost 2 bases. CDR3 length: 18 amino acids. The V gene's germline CDR1 is GTSNPN and CDR2 SVGIG (reference sequence). The CDR3 sequence: CAWSSFRQGKNTNEKLFF. CDR3 in DNA: TGTGCCTGGAGCTCGTTTCGACAGGGGAAGAATACTAATGAAAAACTGTTTTTT.

This chain connects TRBV7-2 to TRBJ1-5; a possible D gene is TRBD1 (5 bases). The CDR3 spans 13 residues. Trimming stripped 3 bases from V and 7 bases from J, with 10 bases between. Germline CDR1 and CDR2: SGHTA and FQGNSA. CDR3 region: CASSFGGGQPQHF. The CDR3 nucleotides read TGTGCCAGCAGCTTCGGGGGGGGACAGCCCCAGCATTTT.

The CDR3 protein is CAISVGTQNQPQHF. The CDR3 nucleotides are TGTGCCATCAGTGTCGGGACACAGAATCAGCCCCAGCATTTT. The rearrangement links TRBV10-3 to TRBJ1-5, with D perhaps TRBD1 (6 bases). The CDR3 contains 14 residues. Looked up from germline, CDR1 is ENHRY and CDR2 is SYGVKD. V was pared by 4 bases and J by 4 bases, with 11 bases between.

This clone was detected once. The chain couples TRBV29-1 to TRBJ1-2; TRBD1 is a possible D gene (6 bases). The germline gives CDR1 SQVTM, CDR2 ANQGSEA. The V and J ends lost 4 bases and 4 bases respectively, with 10 bases between them. The CDR3 is 12 amino acids. CDR3 nucleotide sequence: TGCAGCGTTGCTACAGGGACCTATGGCTACACCTTC. The encoded protein is CSVATGTYGYTF. Looking up the rest from reference TRBV29-1 and TRBJ1-2 gives the full variable domain: SAVISQKPSRDICQRGTSLTIQCQVDSQVTMMFWYRQQPGQSLTLIATANQGSEATYESGFVIDKFPISRPNLTFSTLTVSNMSPEDSSIYLCSVATGTYGYTFGSGTRLTVV.

This chain links TRBV3-1 (or the pseudogene TRBV3-2) with TRBJ1-6; TRBD1 matches at 9 bases. This CDR3 has 13 residues. Per germline, CDR1 LGHDT and CDR2 YNNKEL (reference sequence). With 5 bases clipped from V and 10 bases from J, the junction kept 3 bases outside the gene matches. The CDR3 DNA reads as TGTGCCAGCAGCGGGACAGGGAAATCACCCCTCCACTTT. Translating it yields CASSGTGKSPLHF.

The chain employs TRBV28 and TRBJ2-7, with 8 bases matching TRBD1. V shed 6 bases and J 4 bases; nucleotides not matched to a gene: 8. The CDR3 loop spans 14 amino acids. Looked up from germline, CDR1 is MDHEN and CDR2 is SYDVKM. The CDR3 DNA is TGTGCCAGCAGCCAAAGGGACAGGTTATACGAGCAGTACTTC. Amino acids: CASSQRDRLYEQYF.

The chain carries TRBV6-2 or TRBV6-3 and TRBJ2-1; D perhaps matches TRBD1 (6 bases). The CDR3 totals 14 residues. Germline V gene lookup returns CDR1 MNHEY and CDR2 SVGEGT. Trimming shortened V by 6 bases and J by 5 bases, and 14 bases separated the two germline ends. This CDR3 is CASSYTGSNNEQFF. CDR3 DNA sequence: TGTGCCAGCAGCTATACAGGGTCCAACAATGAGCAGTTCTTC.

The rearrangement uses TRBV25-1 and TRBJ2-1, with D possibly TRBD2 on 5 matching bases. V was pared by 1 base and J by 1 base, with 11 bases between. This CDR3 comprises 16 residues. Germline lookup yields CDR1 MGHDK and CDR2 SYGVNS. The CDR3: CASSESPAVSYNEQFF. CDR3 DNA: TGTGCCAGCAGTGAATCCCCAGCGGTTTCCTACAATGAGCAGTTCTTC.

This chain uses TRBV6-5 with TRBJ2-1, with 10 bases identical to TRBD1. The germline gives CDR1 MNHEY, CDR2 SVGAGI. The trim removed 7 bases at V and 5 bases at J, leaving 5 bases unmatched. The CDR3 totals 14 residues. CDR3 bases: TGTGCCAGCATTTGGACAGGGGGAAACAATGAGCAGTTCTTC. It codes for CASIWTGGNNEQFF.